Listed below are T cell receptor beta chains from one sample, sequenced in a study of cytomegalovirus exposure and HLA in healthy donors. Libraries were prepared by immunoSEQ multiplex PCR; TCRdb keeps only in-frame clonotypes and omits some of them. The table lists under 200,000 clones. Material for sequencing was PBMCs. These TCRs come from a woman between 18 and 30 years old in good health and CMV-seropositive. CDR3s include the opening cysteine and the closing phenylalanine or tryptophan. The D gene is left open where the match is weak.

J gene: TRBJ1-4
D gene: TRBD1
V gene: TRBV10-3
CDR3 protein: CAISPRQGENEKLFF
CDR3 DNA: TGTGCCATCAGCCCTAGACAGGGCGAGAATGAAAAACTGTTTTTT

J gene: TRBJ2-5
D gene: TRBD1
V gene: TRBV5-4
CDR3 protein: CASSRSGQRVLVETQYF
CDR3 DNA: TGTGCCAGCAGCAGATCGGGACAGAGGGTATTGGTGGAGACCCAGTACTTC

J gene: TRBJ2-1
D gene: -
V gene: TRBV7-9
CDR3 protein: CASSNNEQFF
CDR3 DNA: TGTGCCAGCAGTAACAATGAGCAGTTCTTC

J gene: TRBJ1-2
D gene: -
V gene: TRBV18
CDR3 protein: CASSPPLGRGDGYTF
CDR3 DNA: TGTGCCAGCTCACCCCCGCTGGGGCGAGGCGATGGCTACACCTTC

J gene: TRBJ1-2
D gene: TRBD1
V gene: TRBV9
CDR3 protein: CASSVDEGAYGYTF
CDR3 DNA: TGTGCCAGCAGCGTAGATGAGGGGGCCTATGGCTACACCTTC

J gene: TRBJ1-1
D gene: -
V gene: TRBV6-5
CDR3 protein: CASRGQGGTEAFF
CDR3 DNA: TGTGCCAGCAGAGGGCAGGGAGGAACTGAAGCTTTCTTT

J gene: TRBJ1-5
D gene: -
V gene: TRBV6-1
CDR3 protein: CASSDPLSGWSNQPQHF
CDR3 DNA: TGTGCCAGCAGTGATCCTCTCTCAGGTTGGAGCAATCAGCCCCAGCATTTT

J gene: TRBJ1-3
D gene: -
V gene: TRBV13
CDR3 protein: CASSLYGNTIYF
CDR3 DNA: TGTGCCAGCAGCTTATATGGAAACACCATATATTTT

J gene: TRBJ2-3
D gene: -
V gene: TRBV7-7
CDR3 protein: CASSLDSSTDTQYF
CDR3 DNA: TGTGCCAGCAGCTTAGATTCGAGCACAGATACGCAGTATTTT

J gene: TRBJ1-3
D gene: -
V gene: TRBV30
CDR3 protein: CAWSVQRDTTGNTIYF
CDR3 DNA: TGTGCCTGGAGTGTACAAAGGGACACTACTGGAAACACCATATATTTT

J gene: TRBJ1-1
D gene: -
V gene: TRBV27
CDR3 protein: CASSPTYPGTSFF
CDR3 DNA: TGTGCCAGCAGTCCAACCTACCCCGGGACATCTTTCTTT

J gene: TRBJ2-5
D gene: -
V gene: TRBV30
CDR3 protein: CAWSGSRVETQYF
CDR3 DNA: TGTGCCTGGAGTGGTAGCAGGGTAGAGACCCAGTACTTC

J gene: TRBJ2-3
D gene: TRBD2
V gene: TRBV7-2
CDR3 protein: CASSLAGTNTDTQYF
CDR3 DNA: TGTGCCAGCAGCTTGGCGGGGACTAACACAGATACGCAGTATTTT

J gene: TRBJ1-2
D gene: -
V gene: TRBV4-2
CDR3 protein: CASSLLGRDSYGYTF
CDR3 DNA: TGTGCCAGCAGCCTTCTTGGCCGGGACTCTTATGGCTACACCTTC

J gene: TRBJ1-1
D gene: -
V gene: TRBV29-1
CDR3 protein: CSAGNTEAFF
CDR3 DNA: TGCAGCGCCGGGAACACTGAAGCTTTCTTT

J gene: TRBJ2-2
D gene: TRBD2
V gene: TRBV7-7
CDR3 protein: CASSLFPQREGNTGELFF
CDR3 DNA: TGTGCCAGCAGCTTATTTCCCCAGCGGGAGGGGAACACCGGGGAGCTGTTTTTT

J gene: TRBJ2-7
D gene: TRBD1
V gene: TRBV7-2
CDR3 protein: CASYIGTGSISEQYF
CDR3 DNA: TGTGCCAGCTACATAGGGACAGGGTCCATTTCCGAGCAGTACTTC

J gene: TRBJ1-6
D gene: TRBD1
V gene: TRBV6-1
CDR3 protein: CASSPVDRNDSPLHF
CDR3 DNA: TGTGCCAGCAGTCCGGTGGACAGGAACGATTCACCCCTCCACTTT

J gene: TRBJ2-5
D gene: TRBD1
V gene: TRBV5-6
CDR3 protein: CASSRWGRGFGQYF
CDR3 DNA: TGTGCCAGCAGCCGTTGGGGCAGGGGGTTCGGGCAGTACTTC

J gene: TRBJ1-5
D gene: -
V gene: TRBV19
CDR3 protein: CASRGDQPQHF
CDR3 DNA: TGTGCCAGTCGGGGGGATCAGCCCCAGCATTTT

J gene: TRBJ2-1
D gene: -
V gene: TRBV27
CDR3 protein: CASSLPDSYNEQFF
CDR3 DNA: TGTGCCAGCAGTTTGCCAGACTCCTACAATGAGCAGTTCTTC

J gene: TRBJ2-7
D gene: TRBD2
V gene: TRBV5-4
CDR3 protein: CASSLASASGTYEQYF
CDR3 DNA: TGTGCCAGCAGCTTGGCCTCGGCTAGCGGGACCTACGAGCAGTACTTC

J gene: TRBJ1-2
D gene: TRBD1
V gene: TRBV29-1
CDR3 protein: CSVVTGPYGYTF
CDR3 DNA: TGCAGCGTTGTGACAGGGCCGTATGGCTACACCTTC

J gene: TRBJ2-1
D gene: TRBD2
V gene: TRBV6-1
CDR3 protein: CASGGTSGNNEQFF
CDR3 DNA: TGTGCCAGCGGCGGAACTAGCGGCAACAATGAGCAGTTCTTC

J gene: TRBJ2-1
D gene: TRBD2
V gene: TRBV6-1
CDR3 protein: CASSGSGGAFGYNEQFF
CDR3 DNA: TGTGCCAGCAGTGGTAGCGGGGGGGCCTTCGGGTACAATGAGCAGTTCTTC

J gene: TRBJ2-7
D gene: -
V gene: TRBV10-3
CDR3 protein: CAISESPSSSYEQYF
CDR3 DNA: TGTGCCATCAGTGAGTCCCCCTCAAGCTCCTACGAGCAGTACTTC

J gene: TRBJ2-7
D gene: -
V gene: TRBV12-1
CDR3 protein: CASSLGAATYEQYF
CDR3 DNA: TGTGCCAGCAGCTTGGGGGCAGCCACCTACGAGCAGTACTTC

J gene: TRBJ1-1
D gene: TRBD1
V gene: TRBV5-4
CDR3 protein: CASGSGGDTEAFF
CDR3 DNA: TGTGCCAGCGGTTCAGGGGGCGACACTGAAGCTTTCTTT

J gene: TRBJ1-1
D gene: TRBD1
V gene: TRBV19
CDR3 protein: CASAVGQESTEAFF
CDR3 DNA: TGTGCCAGCGCAGTTGGACAGGAATCGACTGAAGCTTTCTTT

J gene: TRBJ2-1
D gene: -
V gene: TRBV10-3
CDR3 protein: CAISVRARGDEQFF
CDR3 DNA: TGTGCCATCAGTGTTAGGGCCCGCGGGGACGAGCAGTTCTTC

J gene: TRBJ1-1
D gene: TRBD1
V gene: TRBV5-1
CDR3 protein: CASRLGGTGKRYTEAFF
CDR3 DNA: TGCGCCAGCAGGCTAGGAGGGACAGGCAAACGTTACACTGAAGCTTTCTTT

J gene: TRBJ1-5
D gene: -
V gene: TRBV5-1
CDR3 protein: CASSLGGGAQPQHF
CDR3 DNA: TGCGCCAGCAGCCTCGGGGGGGGCGCTCAGCCCCAGCATTTT

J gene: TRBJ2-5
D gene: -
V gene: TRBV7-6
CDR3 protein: CASSLFQGAETQYF
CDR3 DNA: TGTGCCAGCAGCTTATTCCAGGGTGCGGAGACCCAGTACTTC

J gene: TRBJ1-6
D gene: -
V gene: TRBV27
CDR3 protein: CASRPWADNSPLHF
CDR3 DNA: TGTGCCAGCAGGCCCTGGGCAGATAATTCACCCCTCCACTTT

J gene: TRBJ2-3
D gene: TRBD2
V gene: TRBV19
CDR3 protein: CASSMGAGGTDTQYF
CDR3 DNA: TGTGCCAGTAGTATGGGCGCGGGGGGCACAGATACGCAGTATTTT

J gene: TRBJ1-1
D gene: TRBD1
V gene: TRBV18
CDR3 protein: CASSRGTGGWNTEAFF
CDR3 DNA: TGTGCCAGCTCACGCGGGACAGGGGGCTGGAACACTGAAGCTTTCTTT

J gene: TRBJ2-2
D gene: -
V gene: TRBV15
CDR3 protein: CATSREPGINAELFF
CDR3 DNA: TGTGCCACCAGCAGAGAACCGGGGATCAACGCGGAGCTGTTTTTT

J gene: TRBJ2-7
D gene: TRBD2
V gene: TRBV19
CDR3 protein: CATTGTSGRFGYEQYF
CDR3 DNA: TGTGCCACGACCGGGACTAGCGGGAGGTTCGGATACGAGCAGTACTTC

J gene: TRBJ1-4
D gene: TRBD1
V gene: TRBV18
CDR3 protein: CASSPGQADQGGLFF
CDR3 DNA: TGTGCCAGCTCGCCGGGACAGGCCGACCAGGGGGGACTGTTTTTT

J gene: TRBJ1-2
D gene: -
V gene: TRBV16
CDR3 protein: CASSPSRGRESGGYTF
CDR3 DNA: TGTGCCAGCAGCCCCTCCCGGGGACGGGAGTCTGGAGGCTACACCTTC

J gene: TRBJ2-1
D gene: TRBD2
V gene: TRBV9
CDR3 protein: CASSFRGLAGGEGSYNEQFF
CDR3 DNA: TGTGCCAGCAGCTTCCGCGGACTAGCGGGAGGGGAGGGTTCCTACAATGAGCAGTTCTTC